The entry below describes one T cell receptor (beta chain). The antigen is undetermined. The data belong to a study of OX40 agonist ivuxolimab in advanced cancers. Overall study context: The dose of intravenous ivuxolimab that patients received every 2 weeks ranged from 0.01 to 10 mg/kg. Overall study findings and caveats: Blood T cells, both CD4+ and CD8+, expanded clonally by week 6 at 0.1 to 3.0 mg/kg.

Using immunoSEQ multiplex PCR, the repertoire was profiled, and TCRdb retains in-frame clones only, with some absent. The sample shows nearly 55,000 clones, around 89% of them seen only once. V lost 6 bases and J lost 7; bases outside the gene matches: 8. The CDR3 spans 14 residues. Per germline, CDR1 LGHNT and CDR2 FRNRAP. Anyone with autoimmune disease history or systemic immunosuppression was excluded. This TCR was sampled from an adult with an advanced solid tumor such as melanoma, head and neck, liver or kidney cancer. The source was CD4+ or CD8+ T cells sorted from blood, collected in a trial of the OX40 agonist ivuxolimab. This chain links TRBV12-5 with TRBJ1-5; 8 bases map to TRBD1. CDR3 in DNA: TGTGCTAGTGGCCTTGGACAGGGTGGACAGCCCCAGCATTTT. This encodes CASGLGQGGQPQHF. Filled out from reference TRBV12-5 and TRBJ1-5, the complete variable domain reads DARVTQTPRHKVTEMGQEVTMRCQPILGHNTVFWYRQTMMQGLELLAYFRNRAPLDDSGMPKDRFSAEMPDATLATLKIQPSEPRDSAVYFCASGLGQGGQPQHFGDGTRLSIL.